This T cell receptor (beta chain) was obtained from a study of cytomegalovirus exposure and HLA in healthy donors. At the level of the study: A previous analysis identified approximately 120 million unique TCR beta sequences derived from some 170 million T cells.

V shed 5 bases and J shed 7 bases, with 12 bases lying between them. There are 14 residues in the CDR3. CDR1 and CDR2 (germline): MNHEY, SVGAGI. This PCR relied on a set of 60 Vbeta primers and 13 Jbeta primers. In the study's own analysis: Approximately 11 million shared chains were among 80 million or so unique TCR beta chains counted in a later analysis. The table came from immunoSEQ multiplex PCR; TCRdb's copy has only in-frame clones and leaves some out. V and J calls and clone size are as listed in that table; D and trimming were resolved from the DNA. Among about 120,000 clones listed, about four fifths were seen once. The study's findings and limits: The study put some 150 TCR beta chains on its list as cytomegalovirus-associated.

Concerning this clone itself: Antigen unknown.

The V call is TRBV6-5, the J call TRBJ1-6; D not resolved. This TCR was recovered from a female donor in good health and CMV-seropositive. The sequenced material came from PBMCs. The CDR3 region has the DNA TGTGCCAGCAGTCCCGAGTACGAGAATTCACCCCTCCACTTT. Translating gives CASSPEYENSPLHF.